This TCR beta chain was found in a study of cytomegalovirus exposure and HLA in healthy donors. 13 Jbeta primers and 60 Vbeta primers were used for the PCR. Data came from immunoSEQ multiplex PCR; TCRdb stores just in-frame clones and leaves some out. The repertoire holds some 150,000 clones, with roughly three quarters as singletons. The V gene end was trimmed by 2 bases and the J gene end by 4 bases; junction bases not matched to a gene: 10. The germline V gene encodes CDR1 LNHDA and CDR2 SQIVND (reference sequence). The CDR3 loop spans 16 amino acids. The sample comprised PBMCs. The chain uses TRBV19 and TRBJ2-7, with TRBD1 matching over 8 bases. The source of this sequence is a man in his sixties in good health and CMV-seronegative. The CDR3 is CASSILPGTGKYEQYF. The CDR3 coding sequence is TGTGCCAGTAGTATATTGCCCGGGACAGGTAAATACGAGCAGTACTTC.